Listed here are 9 T cell receptor beta chains from one sample, sequenced in a study of T cell responses to AZD1222 COVID-19 vaccine. The method was immunoSEQ multiplex PCR; TCRdb's version includes in-frame clones alone and lacks a portion of them. The sample consists of about 95,000 clones, roughly 89% of them appearing once. The source material was peripheral blood, sampled on day 0 of AZD1222 vaccination. The receptors stem from an adult in good health.

This clone has just one count. The chain combines TRBV2 with TRBJ1-6; D perhaps matches TRBD1 (6 bases). Germline CDR1 and CDR2: SNHLY and FYNNEI. The CDR3 consists of 15 residues. V shed 4 bases and J shed 8 bases, with 15 bases lying between them. The CDR3, as DNA: TGTGCCAGCAGTGCGGAGGGGGTTAAGGATTCACCCCTCCACTTT. It specifies CASSAEGVKDSPLHF.

This chain joins TRBV2 and TRBJ1-1, with unresolved D. CDR1 and CDR2 from the germline V gene are SNHLY and FYNNEI. Between the trimmed V and J ends, which lost 1 base and 4 bases, there was a span of 4 bases. The CDR3 runs to 12 residues. This CDR3 is CASSEGGTEAFF. CDR3 nucleotide sequence: TGTGCCAGCAGTGAAGGTGGCACTGAAGCTTTCTTT.

This chain links TRBV30 with TRBJ1-4; 12 nucleotides align to TRBD1. This CDR3 contains 16 residues. Losses at the gene ends were 4 bases for V and 3 bases for J; bases not matched to a gene: 6. Germline CDR1 is GTSNPN and CDR2 is SVGIG (reference sequence). The CDR3 protein is CAWTGTGGDSNEKLFF. Here the CDR3 DNA reads TGTGCCTGGACCGGGACAGGGGGCGATTCTAATGAAAAACTGTTTTTT.

The rearrangement uses TRBV7-2 and TRBJ2-1, with TRBD2 identical over 12 bases. Germline CDR1 is SGHTA and CDR2 is FQGNSA. V lost 4 bases to trimming and J lost 9 bases; unmatched junction nucleotides: 7. The CDR3 length is 15 residues. This chain's CDR3 is CASSSPSGGAFEQFF. The CDR3 DNA sequence: TGTGCCAGCAGCTCTCCTAGCGGGGGGGCCTTTGAGCAGTTCTTC.

This clone was counted between two and nine times. The V gene is TRBV15, the J gene TRBJ1-5, with a tentative D call TRBD1 (6 bases). Trimming took off 0 bases at V and 7 bases at J, with 13 bases between the two ends. The germline gives CDR1 LNHNV, CDR2 YYDKDF (reference sequence). This CDR3 contains 15 residues. This CDR3 reads CATSRDWGQGQPQHF. The CDR3 DNA sequence: TGTGCCACCAGCAGAGATTGGGGGCAGGGACAGCCCCAGCATTTT.

The chain employs TRBV24-1 and TRBJ1-3, with TRBD1 matching over 9 bases. V was clipped by 3 bases and J by 4 bases; unmatched bases: 3. Germline V CDR1 and CDR2: KGHDR, SFDVKD. This CDR3 is built from 15 residues. The CDR3 nucleotides are TGTGCCACCAGTGATCCCGGGACAGGGGGAAACACCATATATTTT. It specifies CATSDPGTGGNTIYF.

J is TRBJ2-1 and V is TRBV27; 9 bases map to TRBD2. Losses at the gene ends were 6 bases for V and 4 bases for J; bases not matched to a gene: 4. Germline V gene lookup returns CDR1 MNHEY and CDR2 SMNVEV (reference sequence). CDR3 length: 14 amino acids. In DNA, the CDR3 is TGTGCCAGCAGCCCCCTAGCGGGGTACAATGAGCAGTTCTTC. Amino acids: CASSPLAGYNEQFF.

The chain uses TRBV30 and TRBJ1-1; 9 bases are shared with TRBD1. From germline, CDR1 is GTSNPN and CDR2 SVGIG (reference sequence). This CDR3 has 13 amino acids. The V segment lost 1 base and the J segment 5 bases; nucleotides outside the gene matches: 2. CDR3 sequence reads: CAWSGTGATEAFF. CDR3 in DNA: TGTGCCTGGAGTGGGACAGGGGCTACTGAAGCTTTCTTT.

The chain joins TRBV4-3 to TRBJ2-7, with a possible D match to TRBD1 (5 bases). The CDR3 is 15 residues long. Germline V gene lookup returns CDR1 LGHNA and CDR2 YSLEER. The V gene lost 3 bases and the J gene lost 1 base, with 13 bases spanning the gap. CDR3 sequence: CASSQSREGSYEQYF. CDR3 DNA sequence: TGCGCCAGCAGCCAGTCCAGGGAAGGTTCCTACGAGCAGTACTTC.